What follows are 27 T cell receptor beta chains derived from one specimen sequenced in a study of technical replicates of blood from a handful of donors. Profiling relied on immunoSEQ multiplex PCR, and the TCRdb table lists in-frame clones only, not all of them. The sample has 75,000 to 90,000 clones; over 90% are singletons. The sample taken for sequencing was T cells isolated from PBMCs. The receptors stem from a human donor in good health.

CDR3 sequence reads: CASSKDSKVYGYTF. CDR3 coding DNA: TGTGCCAGTAGTAAGGACAGTAAGGTCTATGGCTACACCTTC. The V call is TRBV19, the J call TRBJ1-2; perhaps TRBD1 as D (6 bases). The V end was cut by 4 bases, the J end by 4 bases, with 13 bases between. The CDR3 length is 14 residues. Germline values: CDR1 LNHDA, CDR2 SQIVND (reference sequence).

V is TRBV6-1 and J is TRBJ1-2; tentative D call: TRBD1 (5 bases). With 6 bases removed from V and 7 bases from J, the gap between germline ends came to 15 bases. Germline CDR1 and CDR2: MNHNS and SASEGT. This CDR3 has 13 residues. CDR3 DNA: TGTGCCAGCAGGGCGACAGAGGCCGCTGGCTACACCTTC. This gives the protein CASRATEAAGYTF.

This chain connects TRBV7-3 to TRBJ2-1, with 7 bases lining up with TRBD2. The CDR3 extends over 16 amino acids. CDR1 is SGHTA and CDR2 is FQGTGA in the germline V gene. The trim removed 4 bases at V and 0 bases at J, leaving 6 bases unmatched. The CDR3 here is CASSSWTRGSYNEQFF. CDR3 nucleotide sequence: TGTGCCAGCAGCTCATGGACTAGGGGCTCCTACAATGAGCAGTTCTTC.

This chain joins TRBV28 and TRBJ1-4; tentative D call: TRBD1 (5 bases). The CDR3 consists of 15 residues. In germline, CDR1 is MDHEN, CDR2 SYDVKM. V was clipped by 6 bases and J by 0 bases, with 11 bases between them. Here the CDR3 reads CASRSRGATNEKLFF. The CDR3 coding sequence is TGTGCCAGCAGATCAAGGGGTGCAACTAATGAAAAACTGTTTTTT.

The rearrangement uses TRBV7-9 and TRBJ1-1; D might be TRBD1 (6 bases). V was trimmed by 5 bases and J by 4 bases, leaving 14 bases between them. In germline, CDR1 is SEHNR, CDR2 FQNEAQ (reference sequence). This CDR3 is 14 amino acids long. The chain's CDR3 is CASSLSYRVTEAFF. DNA for the CDR3: TGTGCCAGCAGCCTATCCTACAGGGTCACTGAAGCTTTCTTT. Together with reference TRBV7-9 and TRBJ1-1, the CDR3 gives the full variable domain: DTGVSQNPRHKITKRGQNVTFRCDPISEHNRLYWYRQTLGQGPEFLTYFQNEAQLEKSRLLSDRFSAERPKGSFSTLEIQRTEQGDSAMYLCASSLSYRVTEAFFGQGTRLTVV.

DNA of the CDR3: TGTGCCAGTAGTACTACAGGGGCACCTAATGAAAAACTGTTTTTT. Translated: CASSTTGAPNEKLFF. The J gene is TRBJ1-4, the V gene TRBV19, with 7 positions matching TRBD1. This CDR3 has 15 residues. J lost 3 bases, V lost 4 bases, and 5 bases had no gene match. The germline CDR1 and CDR2 sequences are LNHDA and SQIVND (reference sequence). The complete variable domain, with remaining parts taken from reference TRBV19 and TRBJ1-4, reads DGGITQSPKYLFRKEGQNVTLSCEQNLNHDAMYWYRQDPGQGLRLIYYSQIVNDFQKGDIAEGYSVSREKKESFPLTVTSAQKNPTAFYLCASSTTGAPNEKLFFGSGTQLSVL.

This clone was counted once. The chain carries TRBV29-1 and TRBJ1-1, with 7 positions matching TRBD1. The V and J ends lost 7 bases and 6 bases, in that order; junction bases with no gene match: 14. Germline-derived CDR1 and CDR2 are SQVTM and ANQGSEA. This CDR3 is 14 amino acids long. CDR3 amino acids: CSADKQGWDPEAFF. CDR3 nucleotide sequence: TGCAGCGCTGACAAACAGGGGTGGGACCCTGAAGCTTTCTTT. The full variable domain, completed using reference TRBV29-1 and TRBJ1-1, is SAVISQKPSRDICQRGTSLTIQCQVDSQVTMMFWYRQQPGQSLTLIATANQGSEATYESGFVIDKFPISRPNLTFSTLTVSNMSPEDSSIYLCSADKQGWDPEAFFGQGTRLTVV.

The J gene is TRBJ2-7, the V gene TRBV19; TRBD2 matches 11 bases. The trim removed 6 bases at V and 4 bases at J, leaving 11 bases unmatched. Germline V gene data show CDR1 as LNHDA and CDR2 as SQIVND (reference sequence). The length of the CDR3 is 16 residues. The CDR3 reads CASRPSLAGGEYEQYF. The CDR3 region has the DNA TGTGCCAGTAGACCCTCCCTAGCGGGAGGAGAGTACGAGCAGTACTTC.

This chain uses TRBV7-9 with TRBJ2-3; the match to TRBD2 covers 8 bases. The J segment lost 9 bases and the V segment lost 4 bases, leaving 3 bases of the junction unmatched. The CDR3 extends over 12 amino acids. Germline V gives CDR1 SEHNR, CDR2 FQNEAQ (reference sequence). CDR3 DNA: TGTGCCAGCAGCTCTGAGCGGGAGACGCAGTATTTT. Its protein is CASSSERETQYF.

About this clone: The junction shows a germline mismatch at one end, possibly a read error. J is TRBJ2-3 and V is TRBV6-1; possible D gene TRBD1, 5 bases. Germline V lookup: CDR1 MNHNS, CDR2 SASEGT. This CDR3 comprises 8 residues. The CDR3 sequence: CRVHTQYF. The CDR3 coding sequence is TGCAGGGTACATACGCAGTATTTT.

The chain uses TRBV6-4 and TRBJ1-4, with D tentatively TRBD1 (6 bases). Trimming stripped 2 bases from V and 5 bases from J, with 15 bases between. Germline V gene data show CDR1 as MRHNA and CDR2 as SNTAGT. The CDR3 covers 16 residues. The CDR3 coding sequence is TGTGCCAGCAGTGACACGACAACAGGGATCAATGAAAAACTGTTTTTT. The encoded protein is CASSDTTTGINEKLFF.

The V gene is TRBV4-1, the J gene TRBJ1-1, with 7 bases matching TRBD1. V gave up 5 bases and J gave up 0 bases; unmatched junction bases: 6. The CDR3 extends over 15 amino acids. In germline, CDR1 is MGHRA, CDR2 YSYEKL. The chain's CDR3 is CASSAGQTMNTEAFF. The CDR3 DNA is TGCGCCAGCAGCGCGGGACAGACCATGAACACTGAAGCTTTCTTT.

This clone was counted once. This sequence joins TRBV7-6 and TRBJ2-7, with 14 bases lining up with TRBD2. The CDR3 sequence is 18 residues long. J lost 3 bases, V lost 1 base, and 8 bases had no gene match. The germline V gene encodes CDR1 SGHVS and CDR2 FNYEAQ. The chain's CDR3 is CASSLVPLGTSGSYEQYF. The CDR3 nucleotides are TGTGCCAGCAGCTTAGTACCATTAGGGACTAGCGGGAGCTACGAGCAGTACTTC.

The chain carries TRBV13 and TRBJ2-7, with TRBD1 matching over 11 bases. The V and J ends lost 6 bases and 2 bases, in that order; junction bases with no gene match: 6. Looked up from germline, CDR1 is PRHDT and CDR2 is FYEKMQ (reference sequence). CDR3 size: 15 residues. CDR3 nucleotide sequence: TGTGCCAGCAGTTATGGGGGACAGGGGGCCTACGAGCAGTACTTC. This encodes CASSYGGQGAYEQYF.

The V and J genes are TRBV21-1 and TRBJ1-5. TRBV21-1 is deemed a pseudogene. The CDR3 loop spans 16 amino acids. CDR3 sequence reads: CASSKVRWRDNQPQHF. Here the CDR3 DNA reads TGTGCCAGCAGCAAAGTTCGGTGGAGGGATAATCAGCCCCAGCATTTT.

The CDR3 nucleotides read TGTGCCAGCAGCGTACGCCCAGGGAGCACAGATACGCAGTATTTT. It specifies CASSVRPGSTDTQYF. The rearrangement links TRBV9 to TRBJ2-3; perhaps TRBD1 as D (5 bases). CDR3 length: 15 residues. Germline-derived CDR1 and CDR2 are SGDLS and YYNGEE. Between the trimmed V and J ends, which lost 1 base and 0 bases, there was a span of 9 bases.

This clone was seen just once. V and J are TRBV6-5 and TRBJ1-2; 7 bases are shared with TRBD1. The CDR3 covers 14 residues. Germline V gives CDR1 MNHEY, CDR2 SVGAGI. Trimming cost V 6 bases and J 7 bases; bases outside gene matches: 11. The CDR3 DNA is TGTGCCAGCAGCAACCGGAGGGGGCCTTTTGGCTACACCTTC. This sequence encodes CASSNRRGPFGYTF.

This chain joins TRBV5-1 and TRBJ2-5; 9 bases fit TRBD2. CDR1 and CDR2 (germline): SGHRS, YFSETQ. The CDR3 is made up of 16 amino acids. Trimming took 3 bases from V and 5 from J; bases not matched to a gene: 11. CDR3 amino acids: CASSYDLAGELETQYF. The CDR3 DNA follows: TGCGCCAGCAGCTACGACTTAGCGGGAGAACTTGAGACCCAGTACTTC.

The chain couples TRBV27 to TRBJ1-5; D ambiguous. This CDR3 spans 13 amino acids. Germline lookup yields CDR1 MNHEY and CDR2 SMNVEV (reference sequence). Between the trimmed V and J ends, which lost 3 bases and 0 bases, there was a span of 3 bases. The CDR3 DNA reads TGTGCCAGCAGTTTTTATAGCAATCAGCCCCAGCATTTT. This codes for CASSFYSNQPQHF.

The chain joins TRBV28 to TRBJ2-7; D is uncertain. In germline, CDR1 is MDHEN, CDR2 SYDVKM. The V end was cut by 2 bases, the J end by 4 bases, with 9 bases between. The CDR3 length is 13 residues. CDR3 in DNA: TGTGCCAGCAGTTTAAGTGAGGTTTACGAGCAGTACTTC. Encoded protein: CASSLSEVYEQYF.

The chain links TRBV7-2 to TRBJ1-4; D gene unclear. The CDR3 contains 13 residues. Trimming removed 7 bases at V and 7 bases at J, with 13 bases between. Germline CDR1 is SGHTA and CDR2 is FQGNSA. The CDR3 loop reads CASTAFGGEKLFF. As DNA, the CDR3 is TGTGCCAGCACTGCGTTTGGCGGTGAAAAACTGTTTTTT.

This chain links TRBV30 with TRBJ2-1; 7 bases align to TRBD2. CDR1 and CDR2 (germline): GTSNPN, SVGIG (reference sequence). The CDR3 consists of 13 residues. The trim removed 5 bases at V and 2 bases at J, leaving 3 bases unmatched. CDR3 residues: CAWQRDAYNEQFF. The DNA for the CDR3 is TGTGCCTGGCAGCGGGACGCCTACAATGAGCAGTTCTTC.

The chain joins TRBV15 to TRBJ2-7, with a possible D match to TRBD2 (5 bases). The CDR3 sequence is 15 residues long. V gave up 3 bases and J gave up 2 bases, with 14 bases separating them. The germline V gene encodes CDR1 LNHNV and CDR2 YYDKDF (reference sequence). The CDR3 loop is CATSSSRDSTYEQYF. The CDR3, as DNA: TGTGCCACCAGCAGCTCCCGGGATTCTACCTACGAGCAGTACTTC.

The chain has TRBV19 and TRBJ1-5; D unclear. This CDR3 is built from 12 residues. Germline CDR1 and CDR2: LNHDA and SQIVND (reference sequence). V was clipped by 5 bases and J by 5 bases, with 7 bases between them. CDR3 residues: CASSPLDQPQHF. The CDR3 DNA reads as TGTGCCAGTAGTCCCCTTGATCAGCCCCAGCATTTT.

This clone was detected only once. The chain links TRBV5-1 to TRBJ1-1, with D possibly TRBD1 on 5 matching bases. The V end was cut by 2 bases, the J end by 7 bases, with 9 bases between. Germline CDR1 and CDR2: SGHRS and YFSETQ. The CDR3 spans 12 residues. The CDR3 spells CASSLAGLEAFF. The CDR3 DNA reads TGCGCCAGCAGCTTAGCAGGGCTTGAAGCTTTCTTT.

J is TRBJ2-7 and V is TRBV7-3, with 7 nucleotides matching TRBD2. The germline gives CDR1 SGHTA, CDR2 FQGTGA. CDR3 length: 15 amino acids. The J segment lost 3 bases and the V segment lost 5 bases, leaving 10 bases of the junction unmatched. The CDR3 protein is CASSISSGLVYEQYF. The CDR3 DNA follows: TGTGCCAGCAGCATCTCTAGCGGCCTTGTCTACGAGCAGTACTTC.

The chain employs TRBV2 and TRBJ1-3, with no clear D. This CDR3 comprises 14 residues. The germline V and J ends were trimmed by 3 bases and 6 bases, with 12 bases remaining between them. Germline V gives CDR1 SNHLY, CDR2 FYNNEI. The CDR3 bases are TGTGCCAGCAGTGAGGCCTTGGGAGCAAACACCATATATTTT. Translated: CASSEALGANTIYF. Full variable domain (rest looked up from reference TRBV2 and TRBJ1-3): EPEVTQTPSHQVTQMGQEVILRCVPISNHLYFYWYRQILGQKVEFLVSFYNNEISEKSEIFDDQFSVERPDGSNFTLKIRSTKLEDSAMYFCASSEALGANTIYFGEGSWLTVV.